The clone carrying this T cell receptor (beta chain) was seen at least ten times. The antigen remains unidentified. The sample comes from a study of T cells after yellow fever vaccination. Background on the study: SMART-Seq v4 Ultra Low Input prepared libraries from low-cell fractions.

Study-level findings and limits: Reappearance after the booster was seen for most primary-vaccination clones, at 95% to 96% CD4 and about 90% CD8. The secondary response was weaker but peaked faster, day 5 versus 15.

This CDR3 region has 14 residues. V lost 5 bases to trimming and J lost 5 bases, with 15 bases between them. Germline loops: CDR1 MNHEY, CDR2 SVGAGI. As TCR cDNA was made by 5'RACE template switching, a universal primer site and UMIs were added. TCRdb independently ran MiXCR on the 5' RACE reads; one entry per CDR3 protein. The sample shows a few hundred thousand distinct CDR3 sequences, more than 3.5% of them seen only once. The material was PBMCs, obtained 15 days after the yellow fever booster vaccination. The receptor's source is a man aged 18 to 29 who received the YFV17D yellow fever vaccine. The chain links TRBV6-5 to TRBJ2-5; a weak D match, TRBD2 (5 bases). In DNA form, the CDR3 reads TGTGCCAGCAGTGGATACTGGCGGGCGGAGACCCAGTACTTC. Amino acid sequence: CASSGYWRAETQYF.